These 24 T cell receptor beta chains share one sample of origin, sequenced in a study of read filtering for tumor transcriptome and immune sequencing. Molecular barcoded adaptors covering alpha/delta and beta/gamma chains were used on about 390 ng RNA. TCRdb reprocessed the reads with MiXCR, giving one entry per CDR3 protein. The sample lists nearly 60,000 distinct CDR3 sequences; 9% to 15% were seen once. Sequenced: a population of CD138-negative cells sorted from bone marrow. Every receptor here comes from a donor aged 40 or over with multiple myeloma.

The chain carries TRBV6-1 and TRBJ2-1; maybe TRBD1 (6 bases). CDR3 size: 14 residues. Trimming removed 3 bases from V and 12 bases from J, with 18 bases in between. Germline CDR1 reads MNHNS; CDR2 reads SASEGT. Here the CDR3 reads CASSDGTSSRGQFF. For the CDR3, the DNA is TGTGCCAGCAGTGATGGGACATCCAGTCGGGGGCAGTTCTTC.

The rearrangement uses TRBV29-1 and TRBJ1-2, with a weak D call TRBD1 (6 bases). The CDR3 consists of 16 residues. Germline V gives CDR1 SQVTM, CDR2 ANQGSEA. Trimming left V 6 bases short and J 5 bases short, with 25 bases between. The CDR3 DNA reads as TGCAGCGTCTACAGGGCCGGGTTGTCAGAGGGGTATGGCTACACCTTC. Encoded protein: CSVYRAGLSEGYGYTF.

This clonotype showed up many times. The rearrangement uses TRBV29-1 and TRBJ2-1; D call uncertain. This CDR3 is built from 12 residues. Deletions cut 8 bases from V and 6 bases from J, with 14 bases between. Germline V gene lookup returns CDR1 SQVTM and CDR2 ANQGSEA. CDR3 loop: CSPIKVGNEQFF. As DNA, the CDR3 is TGCAGCCCAATAAAGGTGGGCAATGAGCAGTTCTTC.

This clonotype was observed at least ten times. V usage is TRBV6-5 and J usage is TRBJ1-2; D gene unclear. The germline V gene has CDR1 MNHEY and CDR2 SVGAGI. CDR3 length: 14 residues. The germline V and J ends were trimmed by 6 bases and 2 bases, with 13 bases remaining between them. The CDR3 DNA sequence: TGTGCCAGCAGCTCTGCGGGGAGAAACTATGGCTACACCTTC. It encodes CASSSAGRNYGYTF.

This clonotype was recorded many times. The CDR3 sequence is CASSWTGDQPQHF. In DNA, the CDR3 is TGTGCCAGCAGTTGGACAGGGGATCAGCCCCAGCATTTT. The rearrangement joins TRBV3-1 to TRBJ1-5; 9 bases fit TRBD1. V lost 6 bases to trimming and J lost 5 bases; unmatched junction nucleotides: 2. CDR3 size: 13 residues. Per the germline V gene, CDR1 is LGHDT and CDR2 is YNNKEL (reference sequence).

At least ten counts were recorded for this clonotype. The chain employs TRBV6-6 and TRBJ1-1, with D maybe TRBD1 (5 bases). The CDR3 contains 15 residues. V was pared by 6 bases and J by 3 bases, with 17 bases between. Germline values: CDR1 MNHNY, CDR2 SVGAGI (reference sequence). The CDR3 region is CASRRDSAVYTEAFF. CDR3 nucleotides: TGTGCCAGCAGGCGAGACAGTGCAGTATACACTGAAGCTTTCTTT.

This clonotype was observed many times. The V and J genes are TRBV7-3 and TRBJ2-5, with TRBD2 matching over 10 bases. CDR3 length equals 14 residues. Germline V CDR1 and CDR2: SGHTA, FQGTGA. V gave up 6 bases and J gave up 2 bases; unmatched junction bases: 3. This CDR3 reads CASRAGGPQETQYF. The CDR3 coding sequence is TGTGCCAGCAGAGCGGGGGGGCCGCAAGAGACCCAGTACTTC. The complete variable domain, with remaining parts taken from reference TRBV7-3 and TRBJ2-5, reads GAGVSQTPSNKVTEKGKYVELRCDPISGHTALYWYRQSLGQGPEFLIYFQGTGAADDSGLPNDRFFAVRPEGSVSTLKIQRTERGDSAVYLCASRAGGPQETQYFGPGTRLLVL.

At least ten counts were recorded for this clonotype. This chain uses TRBV6-6 with TRBJ2-7, with a possible D match to TRBD1 (6 bases). Trimming took 4 bases from V and 1 from J, leaving 14 bases between them. CDR1 is MNHNY, CDR2 SVGAGI, per germline (reference sequence). The CDR3 is made up of 15 amino acids. CDR3 region: CASSSRMQGSYEQYF. CDR3 DNA: TGTGCCAGCAGTTCCCGAATGCAGGGGTCCTACGAGCAGTACTTC.

This clonotype has a handful of counts. This chain links TRBV27 with TRBJ1-5, with D hard to call. The CDR3 covers 16 residues. Trimming shortened V by 9 bases and J by 1 base, and 19 bases separated the two germline ends. Per germline, CDR1 MNHEY and CDR2 SMNVEV (reference sequence). The CDR3 spells CARRQDDKPSNQPQHF. CDR3 DNA sequence: TGTGCCAGGAGGCAGGACGACAAACCGAGCAATCAGCCCCAGCATTTT.

There are many counts of this clonotype. The V and J genes are TRBV14 and TRBJ2-4; D is possibly TRBD2 (5 bases). The CDR3 consists of 14 residues. V was trimmed by 7 bases and J by 2 bases, leaving 12 bases between them. The germline V gene has CDR1 SGHDN and CDR2 FVKESK. The CDR3 spells CASTGGNSKNIQYF. The CDR3 DNA sequence: TGTGCCAGCACCGGAGGTAATTCCAAAAACATTCAGTACTTC.

The chain joins TRBV5-1 to TRBJ1-1; TRBD1 might be the D (6 bases). The V end lost 2 bases, the J end lost 4 bases, and 15 bases lay between the germline ends. From germline, CDR1 is SGHRS and CDR2 YFSETQ. This CDR3 contains 15 residues. The CDR3 protein is CASSFAGARSTEAFF. In DNA form, the CDR3 reads TGCGCCAGCAGCTTTGCAGGGGCACGGAGCACTGAAGCTTTCTTT.

This clonotype was seen just once. The chain is built from TRBV6-1 and TRBJ2-2; 7 bases are shared with TRBD1. Per germline, CDR1 MNHNS and CDR2 SASEGT. Losses at the gene ends were 7 bases for V and 9 bases for J; bases not matched to a gene: 17. This CDR3 has 16 residues. The CDR3 DNA is TGTGCCAGCACCCACTTAACAGGGGTGGGCGCCAGGGAGCTGTTTTTT. It codes for CASTHLTGVGARELFF.

This clonotype was seen only a few times. The rearrangement uses TRBV30 and TRBJ2-1, with D perhaps matching TRBD1 or TRBD2 (6 bases each). Per germline, CDR1 GTSNPN and CDR2 SVGIG (reference sequence). This CDR3 comprises 12 residues. The V end lost 8 bases, the J end lost 6 bases, and 14 bases lay between the germline ends. CDR3 protein: CALWGAGNEQFF. The CDR3, as DNA: TGTGCCCTGTGGGGGGCGGGCAATGAGCAGTTCTTC.

As regards this clonotype: A junction end diverges from the germline sequence, so it may reflect a read error. The rearrangement joins TRBV29-1 to TRBJ2-1; the D gene is possibly TRBD2 (6 bases). The germline CDR1 and CDR2 sequences are SQVTM and ANQGSEA. CDR3 length: 14 residues. The CDR3 here is CSVVKGDIDNERVF. CDR3 nucleotides: TGCAGCGTTGTGAAGGGAGACATCGACAATGAGCGGGTCTTC.

To note about this clonotype: A much larger clone sits a single nucleotide away, making a read error possible. The chain employs TRBV3-1 and TRBJ1-1; 7 nucleotides align to TRBD1. V shed 8 bases and J 6 bases; nucleotides not matched to a gene: 12. In germline, CDR1 is LGHDT, CDR2 YNNKEL (reference sequence). The CDR3 totals 14 residues. The CDR3 DNA is TGTGCCAGCGGTCACCGGGACAGAAGGGCTGAAGCTTTCTTT. Residues: CASGHRDRRAEAFF.

In this sample, this clonotype turned up many times. V gene TRBV5-6 combines with J gene TRBJ2-2; D gene ambiguous. The CDR3 consists of 16 residues. Germline CDR1 is SGHDT and CDR2 is YYEEEE. The V and J ends lost 4 bases and 0 bases respectively, with 13 bases between them. CDR3 amino acids: CASSLTLTANTGELFF. The CDR3 nucleotides read TGTGCCAGCAGCCTCACCCTCACAGCGAACACCGGGGAGCTGTTTTTT.

This clonotype showed up many times. The chain recombines TRBV6-2 or TRBV6-3 with TRBJ2-7; possible D gene TRBD1, 6 bases. The germline V gene has CDR1 MNHEY and CDR2 SVGEGT. There are 11 residues in the CDR3. Trimming left V 2 bases short and J 12 bases short, with 11 bases between. The CDR3 DNA reads TGTGCCAGCAGTTACGGACAGTCCCTGTACTTC. Translating gives CASSYGQSLYF.

This clonotype occurred many times. The chain uses TRBV6-1 and TRBJ2-3, with TRBD2 identical over 7 bases. The trim removed 7 bases at V and 4 bases at J, leaving 5 bases unmatched. Germline V gene sequence: CDR1 MNHNS, CDR2 SASEGT. This CDR3 is built from 13 residues. DNA of the CDR3: TGTGCCAGCATTCTGACTAGCCCAGATACGCAGTATTTT. It codes for CASILTSPDTQYF.

This clonotype was found a few times. This clone may be a read error of a much larger clone one base away. The gene calls are TRBV4-1 and TRBJ1-2; D gene unclear. The CDR3 length is 15 residues. Per the germline V gene, CDR1 is MGHRA and CDR2 is YSYEKL. CDR3 nucleotide sequence: TGCGCCATCAGCCAAGATCACGGACCGATCTATGGCTACACCTTC. It specifies CAISQDHGPIYGYTF.

The table lists this clonotype with a few counts. A read error is possible here, since a much larger clone lies one base away. Since no conserved phenylalanine or tryptophan closes the CDR3, a read error is the likely cause. Because the CDR3's place on the DNA is in doubt, the DNA is left out and the CDR3 is given as listed by TCRdb. The V and J genes are TRBV21-1 and TRBJ1-1; TRBD1 is taken as the D call from the table, unchecked against the DNA. TRBV21-1 is tagged as a pseudogene. The CDR3 totals 18 residues, both ends included. The CDR3 sequence is CASSKVWGKAGETTEAFY.

The table lists this clonotype with many counts. The CDR3 DNA reads as TGTGCCAGCAGCCGAACCCTCGGGGCGCAGGGTCAGCCCCAGCATTTT. Translation gives CASSRTLGAQGQPQHF. The chain links TRBV12-3 or TRBV12-4 to TRBJ1-5, with a weak D call TRBD1 (5 bases). This CDR3 has 16 amino acids. Trimming pared 6 bases from V and 6 bases from J, leaving 21 bases between.

Remarks on this clonotype: Given a much more abundant clone one base away, this may be a read error. V gene TRBV23-1 combines with J gene TRBJ2-1; 13 nucleotides agree with TRBD2. TRBV23-1 is given ORF status, its function remaining uncertain. CDR3 length: 18 residues. The CDR3 region has the DNA TGCGTCAGCAGTCTTTGGGTGGAGGGACTAGCGGGGTTTAATGAGCAGTTCTTC. As protein: CVSSLWVEGLAGFNEQFF.

This clonotype was recorded at least ten times. V is TRBV29-1 and J is TRBJ2-5; D is possibly TRBD1 (6 bases). Germline V gene sequence: CDR1 SQVTM, CDR2 ANQGSEA. V was trimmed by 0 bases and J by 4 bases, leaving 15 bases between them. The CDR3 is 15 amino acids. The CDR3 here is CSVEDLYQGRETQYF. CDR3 DNA: TGCAGCGTTGAAGATCTATACCAGGGGAGAGAGACCCAGTACTTC.

This clonotype appeared many times. The V call is TRBV5-1, the J call TRBJ1-6; D might be TRBD1 (6 bases). Trimming cost V 2 bases and J 7 bases, with 19 bases left between them. The CDR3 spans 17 residues. The germline V gene encodes CDR1 SGHRS and CDR2 YFSETQ. CDR3 nucleotide sequence: TGCGCCAGCAGCTTAACCCCGGGGGGGGGCCGGAATTCACCCCTCCACTTT. Protein sequence: CASSLTPGGGRNSPLHF.